This T cell receptor beta chain was identified in a study of shared clonotypes between healthy human individuals (dated by TCRdb to the early 2020s). Regarding the research as a whole: A few men and a couple of women, aged 18 to 49 years, made up the cohort. For each donor, CD4 naive and CD4 memory were each given three plates, CD8 naive was given two plates, and CD8 memory was given one plate. Between about 0.94 and 8.9 billion PBMCs per donor were obtained by leukapheresis. Blood TCR repertoires of roughly 5 healthy adults were deeply sequenced to estimate repertoire size and the extent of clonotype sharing between individuals. Libraries were prepared and TCR repertoires were sequenced by different laboratories using diverse techniques, in order to increase sequencing depth and limit assay-specific biases.

Remarks on this clone: Its target antigen remains unknown. Within one base of it there is no much larger clone, and no base qualities were kept. The identical CDR3 is also encoded by other nucleotide sequences in the sample.

From the cysteine through the phenylalanine, the CDR3 covers 14 amino acids. Left in the record is the CDR3 DNA by itself, 42 bases read in frame from the first base. V is trimmed back by 5 bases and J by 0 bases, and the junction contains 2 bases that no gene match accounts for. The germline V gene specifies SGHRS as CDR1 and YFSETQ as CDR2. Donors were healthy HIV-negative adults with no recently reported acute infections or vaccinations. Only Caucasian adults living in Nashville, Tennessee, USA were represented among the donors. Magnetic negative selection was used to enrich CD4+ T cells, after which naive cells were positively selected on CD45RA and the negative fraction became the memory subset. Blood was obtained by leukapheresis, after which PBMCs were separated by Ficoll-Histopaque density gradient centrifugation and cryopreserved in liquid nitrogen vapor phase. Analytical flow cytometry was used to check the purity and quantity of each magnetically sorted T cell population. Genomic DNA was isolated from each sorted fraction and quantified by UV absorbance on a Nanodrop 2000c.

Broad study findings and their caveats: Sampling was restricted to blood, and TCR repertoires in tissue are likely to differ from TCR repertoires in blood. Larger estimated clonotype richness was generally found for naive subsets than for memory subsets. Compared with non-shared clonotypes, clonotypes shared by all four sorted-subset donors had higher generation probabilities. Incomplete sequencing was indicated by rarefaction of sorted-subset datasets, despite the large sequencing depth. Sharing across a handful of donors was observed for approximately 5% of naive CD4, over 3% of naive CD8, roughly 2.3% of memory CD4, and approximately 0.41% of memory CD8 clonotypes. Because the study included only a small number of donors, the genetic and exposure-history diversity represented was limited. Pairwise subsampling led to the expectation that sequencing depth would affect the degree of clonotype sharing among donors.

TCR CDR3 regions were amplified from genomic DNA by multiplex PCR using the deep immunoSEQ assay. Extracted genomic DNA from each cell subset was spread evenly across all wells of several immunoSEQ 96-well plates, with each plate serving as a replicate. For sorted subsets, each replicate PCR was loaded with 150 to 250 ng genomic DNA, equivalent to 25,000 to 35,000 T cell genomes. Purified libraries were measured with a Qubit 3.0 fluorometer, size-checked on a Bioanalyzer 2100, and measured again with the KAPA Library Quantification kit. A separate single-read 150-cycle Illumina NextSeq 550 flow cell was used to sequence each immunoSEQ 96-well plate. In the paper's pipeline: Because the immunoSEQ output held only junctional sequences and lacked quality scores, the filtering could not match the filtering applied to full-length reads. To assign V/J genes and CDR3, sequences were annotated against IMGT germline references using PyIR, a Python wrapper for IgBLAST v1.9. Reads were removed for weak V/J assignments (E-value above 1e-6), missing CDR3, stop codons, out-of-frame junctions, or ambiguous translated residues. V3J clonotypes were defined as sequences sharing the same inferred V gene, J gene, and CDR3 amino acid sequence. To compute the percentage overlap between repertoires, the number of shared unique clonotypes was divided by the size of the smaller repertoire. RTK rarefaction, the Chao1 estimator, and Recon v2.1 estimates of unobserved clonotypes were used to assess repertoire richness. Generation probabilities were computed with OLGA for all TCRbeta clonotypes obtained by the gDNA method from four donors. The immuneACCESS repertoire file appears here via TCRdb, limited to in-frame rearrangements. These files lack a portion of the clones; in checked studies, under half of the deficit traces to unresolved V genes, and the cause of the others is not known. That table furnishes V, J and clone size, whereas the DNA furnished D and trimming. This sample has roughly 2,500,000 clones in its table, and approximately 93% of those were observed once. Of the sample, around 0.4% is held by the ten largest clones.

The sample comprised naive CD4+ T cells from PBMCs. The cell subset or site label here, explained by the study, means: CD45RA+ positively selected. The rearranged segments are TRBV5-1 and TRBJ2-7; the junction holds 10 bases that match TRBD2. This receptor was identified in a man younger than 35 in good health. Some clones in this sample may be carry-over from other donors' samples. DNA sequence: TGCGCCAGCAGTCTAGCGGGAGACTCCTACGAGCAGTACTTC. Its product reads: CASSLAGDSYEQYF.